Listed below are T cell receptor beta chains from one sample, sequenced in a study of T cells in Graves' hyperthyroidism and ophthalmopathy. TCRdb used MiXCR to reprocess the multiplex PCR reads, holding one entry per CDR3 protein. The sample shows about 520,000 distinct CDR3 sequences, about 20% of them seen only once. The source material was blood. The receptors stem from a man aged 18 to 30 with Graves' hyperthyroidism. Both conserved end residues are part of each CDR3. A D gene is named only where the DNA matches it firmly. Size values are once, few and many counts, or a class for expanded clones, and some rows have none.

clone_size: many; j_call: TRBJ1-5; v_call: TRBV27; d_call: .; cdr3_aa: CASSSRQNNQPQHF; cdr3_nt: TGTGCCAGCAGTTCAAGACAGAACAATCAGCCCCAGCATTTT
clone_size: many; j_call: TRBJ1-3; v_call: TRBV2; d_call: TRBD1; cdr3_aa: CASSVKGANSGNTIYF; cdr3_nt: TGTGCCAGCAGTGTGAAGGGGGCGAACTCTGGAAACACCATATATTTT
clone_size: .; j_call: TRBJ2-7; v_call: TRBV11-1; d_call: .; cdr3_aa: CASSIVITYEQYF; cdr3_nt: TGTGCCAGCAGCATAGTCATAACCTACGAGCAGTACTTC
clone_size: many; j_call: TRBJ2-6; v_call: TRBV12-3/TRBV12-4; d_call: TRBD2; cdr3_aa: CASSPTAGEPSGANVLTF; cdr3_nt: TGTGCCAGCAGCCCGACAGCGGGGGAACCCTCTGGGGCCAACGTCCTGACTTTC
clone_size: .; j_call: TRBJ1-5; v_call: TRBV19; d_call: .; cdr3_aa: CASSIRQGPYYGNQPQHF; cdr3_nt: TGTGCCAGTAGTATCAGGCAGGGTCCTTATTACGGCAATCAGCCCCAGCATTTT
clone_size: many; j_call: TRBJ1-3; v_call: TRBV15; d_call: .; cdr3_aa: CATSKGPTMTGNTIYF; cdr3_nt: TGTGCCACCAGCAAGGGACCCACTATGACGGGAAACACCATATATTTT
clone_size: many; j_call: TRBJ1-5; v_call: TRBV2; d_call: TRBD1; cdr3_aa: CASSGGQGESQPQHF; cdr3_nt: TGTGCCAGCAGTGGGGGACAGGGCGAAAGTCAGCCCCAGCATTTT
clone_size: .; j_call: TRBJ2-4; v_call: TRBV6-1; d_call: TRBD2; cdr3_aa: CASTLGGYQAKNIQYF; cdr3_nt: TGTGCCAGCACCCTCGGGGGGTACCAAGCCAAAAACATTCAGTACTTC
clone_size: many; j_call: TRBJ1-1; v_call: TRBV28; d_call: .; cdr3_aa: CASSFGGLGNTEAFF; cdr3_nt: TGTGCCAGCAGTTTCGGGGGGCTGGGGAACACTGAAGCTTTCTTT
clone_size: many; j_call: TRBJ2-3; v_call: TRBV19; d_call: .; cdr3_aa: CASSMLATLTDTQYF; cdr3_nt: TGTGCCAGTAGTATGCTAGCTACCCTCACAGATACGCAGTATTTT
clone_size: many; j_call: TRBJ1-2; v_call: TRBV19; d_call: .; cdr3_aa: CASSLPGQTYGYTF; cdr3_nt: TGTGCCAGTAGTCTTCCTGGACAGACCTATGGCTACACCTTC
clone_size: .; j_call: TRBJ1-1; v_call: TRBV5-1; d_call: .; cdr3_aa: CASSWGWDEGTEAFF; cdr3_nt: TGCGCCAGCAGCTGGGGCTGGGACGAAGGAACTGAAGCTTTCTTT
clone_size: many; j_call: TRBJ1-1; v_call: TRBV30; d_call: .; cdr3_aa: CAWSGQVNTEAFF; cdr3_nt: TGTGCCTGGAGTGGACAGGTGAACACTGAAGCTTTCTTT
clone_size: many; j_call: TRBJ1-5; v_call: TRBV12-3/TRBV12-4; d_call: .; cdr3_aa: CASSSPGARDQPQHF; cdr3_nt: TGTGCCAGCAGTTCCCCGGGGGCCCGGGATCAGCCCCAGCATTTT
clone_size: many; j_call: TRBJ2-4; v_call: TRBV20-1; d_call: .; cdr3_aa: CSANRKLNIQYF; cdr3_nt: TGCAGTGCTAATCGGAAACTAAACATTCAGTACTTC